Only a few counts were recorded for the clone carrying this T cell receptor (beta chain). Its antigen is unidentified. The record originates from a study of beta chain features in type 1 diabetes. Study background: Cell yields, gender and age were comparable in patients and healthy donors. Findings and caveats of the study: TCRB CDR3s from Type 1 diabetes patients were moderately but significantly shorter in all four CD4+ subsets. VDJ junctions in type 1 diabetes patients carried more deletions and fewer insertions.

CD4+ cells of the naive, central memory, regulatory and stem cell-like memory types were sorted via CD45RO/CCR7/CD25/CD127/CD95/CD27. The sequenced template was cDNA made from the entire isolated RNA. It was found that naive, central memory and regulatory T cell samples averaged about 3.5 million reads. The method was immunoSEQ multiplex PCR; TCRdb's version includes in-frame clones alone and lacks a portion of them. Of hundreds of thousands of clones in the sample, 13% are singletons; the top ten hold about 0.02%. The germline gives CDR1 MNHEY, CDR2 SVGAGI. Trimming pared 5 bases from V and 5 bases from J, leaving 10 bases between. The CDR3 runs to 13 residues.

The clonotype originates from a man younger than 35 with type 1 diabetes. The sequenced sample was naive CD4+ T cells from blood. V is TRBV6-5 and J is TRBJ2-1; no clear D gene. CDR3 in DNA: TGTGCCAGCAGTGGGGTTCTCAACAATGAGCAGTTCTTC. Its protein is CASSGVLNNEQFF.